This entry lists 27 T cell receptor beta chains sequenced from one sample in a study of graft-versus-host responses after intestinal transplantation. The repertoire was sequenced with immunoSEQ multiplex PCR; TCRdb's copy has only in-frame clones and lacks some. Of about 24,000 clones in the sample, 70% to 90% were seen once. The sequenced sample was PBMCs, obtained nearly 470 days after intestinal transplant. The receptors here all came from a human patient who received an intestinal transplant, so some T cells may come from the graft donor.

To note about this clone: One end of the junction varies from germline; a read error may be responsible. This chain connects TRBV6-1 to TRBJ2-1, with D unclear. The CDR3 is 15 amino acids. In germline, CDR1 is MNHNS, CDR2 SASEGT. CDR3 protein: CASSEEEFPLHERFF. The CDR3 coding sequence is TGTGCCAGCAGTGAAGAGGAGTTTCCCTTACATGAGCGGTTCTTC.

CDR3 sequence: CASTPSGSSFNQPQHF. The CDR3 DNA follows: TGTGCCAGTACCCCAAGCGGGAGCAGCTTCAATCAGCCCCAGCATTTT. The gene calls are TRBV19 and TRBJ1-5; D gene uncertain. V was pared by 7 bases and J by 3 bases, with 19 bases between. Germline CDR1 is LNHDA and CDR2 is SQIVND (reference sequence). This CDR3 has 16 amino acids.

V usage is TRBV6-6 and J usage is TRBJ2-1; D gene ambiguous. The CDR3 is 11 amino acids. V lost 7 bases to trimming and J lost 6 bases, with 7 bases between them. Per the germline V gene, CDR1 is MNHNY and CDR2 is SVGAGI (reference sequence). CDR3 DNA: TGTGCCAGCAACCGCGCCAATGAGCAGTTCTTC. Translated: CASNRANEQFF.

This chain links TRBV21-1 with TRBJ1-1; the table's D call, TRBD1, has no DNA check behind it. TRBV21-1 is shown as a pseudogene. There are 16 residues in the CDR3. The CDR3 protein is CARGDRVLEMNTEAFF. The CDR3 DNA reads TGTGCCAGGGGGGACAGGGTCTTGGAAATGAACACTGAAGCTTTCTTT.

The chain links TRBV30 to TRBJ1-3, with D uncertain. Per germline, CDR1 GTSNPN and CDR2 SVGIG (reference sequence). CDR3 length equals 15 residues. With 1 base removed from V and 0 bases from J, the gap between germline ends came to 10 bases. The CDR3 DNA follows: TGTGCCTGGAGTGCTGGACGGAGCTCTGGAAACACCATATATTTT. As protein: CAWSAGRSSGNTIYF. The whole variable domain, remainder taken from reference TRBV30 and TRBJ1-3, is SQTIHQWPATLVQPVGSPLSLECTVEGTSNPNLYWYRQAAGRGLQLLFYSVGIGQISSEVPQNLSASRPQDRQFILSSKKLLLSDSGFYLCAWSAGRSSGNTIYFGEGSWLTVV.

This chain joins TRBV10-3 and TRBJ2-1; D is possibly TRBD1 or TRBD2 (5 bases each). This CDR3 spans 11 amino acids. Trimming stripped 6 bases from V and 8 bases from J, with 8 bases between. Germline V gene sequence: CDR1 ENHRY, CDR2 SYGVKD. The CDR3 nucleotides are TGTGCCATCAGCCGAGGGGATGAGCAGTTCTTC. Translating gives CAISRGDEQFF.

This clone was recorded only once. J is TRBJ2-7 and V is TRBV11-3, with 14 bases lining up with TRBD2. Per germline, CDR1 SGHNT and CDR2 YENEEA. The V and J ends lost 5 bases and 6 bases, in that order; junction bases with no gene match: 6. CDR3 length: 15 residues. In DNA form, the CDR3 reads TGTGCCAGCAGCCCATCGACTAGCGGGGGGGGCGAGCAGTACTTC. Amino acid sequence: CASSPSTSGGGEQYF.

CDR3 nucleotides: TGTGCCAGTAGCCACACGCTTTACACCGGCTCTGGGGCCAACGTCCTGACTTTC. Encoded protein: CASSHTLYTGSGANVLTF. V gene TRBV19 combines with J gene TRBJ2-6; D not certain. This CDR3 spans 18 amino acids. Trimming shortened V by 6 bases and J by 0 bases, and 18 bases separated the two germline ends. Germline CDR1 reads LNHDA; CDR2 reads SQIVND (reference sequence).

The V gene is TRBV9, the J gene TRBJ2-2; 11 bases map to TRBD2. Trimming at V came to 0 bases and at J to 8 bases, leaving 3 bases not matched to a gene. CDR1 and CDR2 (germline): SGDLS, YYNGEE. This CDR3 is 15 amino acids long. CDR3 sequence (DNA): TGTGCCAGCAGCGTAGGAACTAGCGGGAGAGGGGAGCTGTTTTTT. Translation: CASSVGTSGRGELFF.

The rearrangement uses TRBV6-5 and TRBJ1-1; D is undetermined. Trimming cost V 2 bases and J 1 base, with 8 bases left between them. CDR3 length equals 14 residues. Germline values: CDR1 MNHEY, CDR2 SVGAGI. The CDR3 is CASSYGVKNTEAFF. The CDR3 region has the DNA TGTGCCAGCAGTTACGGGGTAAAGAACACTGAAGCTTTCTTT.

V is TRBV19 and J is TRBJ2-1; 8 bases match TRBD1. Looked up from germline, CDR1 is LNHDA and CDR2 is SQIVND (reference sequence). The CDR3 is 16 amino acids. V shed 0 bases, J shed 8 bases, and the junction held 9 bases outside the gene matches. The CDR3 bases are TGTGCCAGTAGTATAGAGGGCAGGGGGCTGGGGGATGAGCAGTTCTTC. Its translation is CASSIEGRGLGDEQFF. Supplemented by reference TRBV19 and TRBJ2-1, the full variable domain reads DGGITQSPKYLFRKEGQNVTLSCEQNLNHDAMYWYRQDPGQGLRLIYYSQIVNDFQKGDIAEGYSVSREKKESFPLTVTSAQKNPTAFYLCASSIEGRGLGDEQFFGPGTRLTVL.

The V and J genes are TRBV30 and TRBJ2-1, with TRBD1 matching over 9 bases. V was clipped by 5 bases and J by 0 bases; unmatched bases: 2. The CDR3 extends over 14 amino acids. The germline CDR1 and CDR2 sequences are GTSNPN and SVGIG (reference sequence). CDR3 region: CAWDRGSSYNEQFF. CDR3 sequence (DNA): TGTGCCTGGGACAGGGGGAGCTCCTACAATGAGCAGTTCTTC.

The gene calls are TRBV29-1 and TRBJ2-7; TRBD2 might be the D (5 bases). This CDR3 has 11 amino acids. V lost 7 bases and J 7 bases, leaving 14 bases between the germline ends. The germline V gene encodes CDR1 SQVTM and CDR2 ANQGSEA. The CDR3 DNA sequence: TGCAGCGCCCTGGACGGGGTTGAGCAGTACTTC. It encodes CSALDGVEQYF.

The chain couples TRBV6-1 to TRBJ2-7; 7 bases fit TRBD1. The length of the CDR3 is 15 residues. J was trimmed by 0 bases and V by 4 bases; bases with no gene match: 6. Germline V gene data show CDR1 as MNHNS and CDR2 as SASEGT. CDR3 in DNA: TGTGCCAGCAGTGTCCGACAGGGCGCCTCCTACGAGCAGTACTTC. Translating gives CASSVRQGASYEQYF.

This rearrangement joins TRBV20-1 to TRBJ2-1; D gene unclear. CDR1 and CDR2 (germline): DFQATT, SNEGSKA (reference sequence). Trimming stripped 3 bases from V and 6 bases from J, with 6 bases between. The CDR3 covers 11 residues. CDR3 protein: CSARILNEQFF. In DNA, the CDR3 is TGCAGTGCTAGGATCCTCAATGAGCAGTTCTTC.

The V call is TRBV9, the J call TRBJ2-1; 7 bases fit TRBD1. CDR1 and CDR2 from the germline V gene are SGDLS and YYNGEE. Losses at the gene ends were 2 bases for V and 3 bases for J; bases not matched to a gene: 8. The CDR3 has 16 residues. The CDR3 spells CASSVSSGQHYNEQFF. CDR3 nucleotides: TGTGCCAGCAGCGTTTCCTCGGGACAGCACTACAATGAGCAGTTCTTC.

A single count supports this clone. The V call is TRBV7-8, the J call TRBJ2-7; D is ambiguous. V was shortened by 4 bases and J by 2 bases, with 15 bases between the two germline ends. This CDR3 is built from 15 residues. CDR1 is SGHVS and CDR2 is FQNEAQ in the germline V gene. CDR3 nucleotide sequence: TGTGCCAGCAGCTCGGCCAGGCAGCCTACCTACGAGCAGTACTTC. It yields the protein CASSSARQPTYEQYF.

This clone was seen more than once but under ten times. V gene TRBV4-3 combines with J gene TRBJ2-3; 12 bases are shared with TRBD2. This CDR3 is 16 amino acids long. Germline trimming cut 0 bases from V and 4 bases from J; bases unmatched to any gene: 2. The germline V gene has CDR1 LGHNA and CDR2 YSLEER. The CDR3 protein is CASSQDLAGGPDTQYF. CDR3 in DNA: TGCGCCAGCAGCCAAGATCTAGCGGGGGGGCCAGATACGCAGTATTTT.

This clone was seen a handful of times. This chain connects TRBV30 to TRBJ2-2; a possible D gene is TRBD1 (5 bases). The V gene lost 1 base and the J gene lost 3 bases, with 9 bases spanning the gap. Per germline, CDR1 GTSNPN and CDR2 SVGIG (reference sequence). There are 14 residues in the CDR3. The CDR3 reads CAWSGGHYTGELFF. CDR3 sequence (DNA): TGTGCCTGGAGTGGAGGACACTACACCGGGGAGCTGTTTTTT.

This chain joins TRBV7-8 and TRBJ2-1; 11 bases line up with TRBD2. Germline V gives CDR1 SGHVS, CDR2 FQNEAQ. V trimming: 6 bases; J trimming: 3 bases; junction bases outside the gene matches: 10. CDR3 size: 17 residues. The CDR3 coding sequence is TGTGCCAGCAGATCTAATCCTAGCGGGAGGAACTACAATGAGCAGTTCTTC. Its translation: CASRSNPSGRNYNEQFF.

This clone was observed a single time. The CDR3 loop is CASSGSYTEAFF. In DNA, the CDR3 is TGTGCCAGCAGTGGGTCGTACACTGAAGCTTTCTTT. The chain is built from TRBV6-1 and TRBJ1-1; D is undetermined. This CDR3 has 12 amino acids. From germline, CDR1 is MNHNS and CDR2 SASEGT. The V and J ends lost 4 bases and 3 bases respectively, with 6 bases between them.

This clone has a handful of counts. The chain is built from TRBV10-3 and TRBJ1-5, with D tentatively TRBD1 (5 bases). The CDR3 runs 14 residues. With 4 bases removed from V and 8 bases from J, the gap between germline ends came to 15 bases. Germline loops: CDR1 ENHRY, CDR2 SYGVKD. Here the CDR3 DNA reads TGTGCCATCAGTGGGCGGGGGGGAGAGGAGCCCCAGCATTTT. It specifies CAISGRGGEEPQHF.

The chain uses TRBV10-3 and TRBJ1-5, with D unresolved. V lost 2 bases to trimming and J lost 6 bases, with 8 bases between them. The CDR3 is 13 residues long. Germline lookup yields CDR1 ENHRY and CDR2 SYGVKD. Written as DNA, the CDR3 is TGTGCCATCAGTGAGGAGGAGGGTCAGCCCCAGCATTTT. Protein: CAISEEEGQPQHF.

This chain uses TRBV30 with TRBJ1-2; 8 positions agree with TRBD1. CDR3 length: 13 amino acids. After removal of 4 bases from V and 4 bases from J, the junction contained 5 bases not matched to a gene. Germline V gene sequence: CDR1 GTSNPN, CDR2 SVGIG (reference sequence). As DNA, the CDR3 is TGTGCCTGGAACCAGGGGGCGAGCTATGGCTACACCTTC. Protein product: CAWNQGASYGYTF.

This chain connects TRBV7-9 to TRBJ2-5; D is undetermined. The CDR3 extends over 13 amino acids. Germline V gene lookup returns CDR1 SEHNR and CDR2 FQNEAQ (reference sequence). V was trimmed by 3 bases and J by 4 bases, leaving 9 bases between them. In DNA, the CDR3 is TGTGCCAGCAGCTTGGATAGAGCAGAGACCCAGTACTTC. Translation: CASSLDRAETQYF.

V gene TRBV30 combines with J gene TRBJ2-1; either TRBD1 or TRBD2 may fit D (6 bases each). Per the germline V gene, CDR1 is GTSNPN and CDR2 is SVGIG (reference sequence). Trimming pared 4 bases from V and 8 bases from J, leaving 12 bases between. The CDR3 extends over 12 amino acids. This CDR3 reads CAWTARGDEQFF. CDR3 DNA: TGTGCCTGGACAGCTAGGGGGGATGAGCAGTTCTTC.

The chain combines TRBV6-6 with TRBJ2-1, with no clear D. CDR3 length: 13 amino acids. The V gene lost 7 bases and the J gene lost 5 bases, with 12 bases spanning the gap. Germline assignment: CDR1 MNHNY and CDR2 SVGAGI (reference sequence). The CDR3 here is CASIGSGDNEQFF. In nucleotides, the CDR3 is TGTGCCAGCATAGGTTCGGGCGACAATGAGCAGTTCTTC.